This T cell receptor (beta chain) was profiled in a study of T cell changes during pregnancy in multiple sclerosis (dated by TCRdb to between 2018 and 2021). About the investigation overall: The study examined how the T cell repertoire changed over the course of pregnancy in women with multiple sclerosis.

Including the terminal cysteine and phenylalanine, the CDR3 comprises 14 residues. The entry retains the CDR3 DNA only, 42 bases that are in frame from base 1. V trim: 1 base; J trim: 6 bases; unmatched bases: 1. The germline V gene encodes CDR1 LGHNT and CDR2 FRNRAP. A remark on this clone: No cognate antigen has been identified for it. Qualities for individual bases were not recorded, and no much larger clone is one base off.

The method behind the library was the immunoSEQ multiplex PCR assay. TCRdb carries this immuneACCESS record with in-frame sequences only. Its versions omit some clonotypes, under half of them owing to an unresolved V gene in the studies checked, with the rest unexplained. This sample gives 100,000 to 130,000 clones in total; approximately 90% of them show up just once. Roughly 0.78% of the sample is taken by the ten largest. Recombination connected TRBV12-5 to TRBJ1-4; the central 8 bases match TRBD1. The sequences come from peripheral blood, collected in the third trimester of pregnancy. The clonotype originates from a female donor in good health, enrolled as a control in a pregnancy study. The DNA reads TGTGCTAGTGGTTTGGACAGGGGGGATGAAAAACTGTTTTTT. It translates to CASGLDRGDEKLFF. Outside the CDR3, residues come from the reference TRBV12-5 and TRBJ1-4 proteins, so the full variable domain is: DARVTQTPRHKVTEMGQEVTMRCQPILGHNTVFWYRQTMMQGLELLAYFRNRAPLDDSGMPKDRFSAEMPDATLATLKIQPSEPRDSAVYFCASGLDRGDEKLFFGSGTQLSVL.